This TCR beta chain originates from a study of OX40 agonist ivuxolimab in advanced cancers. Study background: The study treated patients with ivuxolimab, an agonistic anti-OX40 (CD134) antibody. Administration of intravenous ivuxolimab to patients occurred every 2 weeks at 0.01 to 10 mg/kg. Dose-escalation patients were diagnosed with hepatocellular carcinoma, melanoma, renal cell cancer or head and neck cancer. Points from the study as a whole: Among the lowest peripheral clonal expansion occurred in 0.1-3.0 mg/kg partial responders.

Looked up from germline, CDR1 is SGHRS and CDR2 is YFSETQ. The CDR3 has 13 amino acids. About this clone itself: The antigen remains unidentified. The junction differs from germline at one of its ends, possibly a read error.

Using immunoSEQ multiplex PCR, the repertoire was profiled, and TCRdb retains in-frame clones only, with some absent. The data show 73,000 or so clones, 84% seen once. The sequence came from an adult with an advanced solid tumor such as melanoma, head and neck, liver or kidney cancer. The V call is TRBV5-1, the J call TRBJ1-3; unclear D gene. The sample consisted of CD4+ or CD8+ T cells sorted from blood, taken in a trial of the OX40 agonist ivuxolimab. Written as DNA, the CDR3 is TGCGCCAGCAGCGGGCACGATGGAAGCACCATATATTTT. Its protein is CASSGHDGSTIYF.